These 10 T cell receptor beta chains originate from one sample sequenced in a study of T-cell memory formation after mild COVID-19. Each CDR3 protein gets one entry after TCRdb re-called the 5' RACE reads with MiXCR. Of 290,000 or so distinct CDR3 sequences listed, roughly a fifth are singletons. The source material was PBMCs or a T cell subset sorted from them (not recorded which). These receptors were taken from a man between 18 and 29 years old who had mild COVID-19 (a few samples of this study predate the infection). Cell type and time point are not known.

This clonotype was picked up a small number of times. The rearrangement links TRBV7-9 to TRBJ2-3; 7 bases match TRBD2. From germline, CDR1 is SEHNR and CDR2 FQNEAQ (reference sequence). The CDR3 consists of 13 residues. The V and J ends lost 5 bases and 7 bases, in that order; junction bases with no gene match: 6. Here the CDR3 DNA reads TGTGCCAGCAGCAGTCTAGCGGCATATACGCAGTATTTT. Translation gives CASSSLAAYTQYF.

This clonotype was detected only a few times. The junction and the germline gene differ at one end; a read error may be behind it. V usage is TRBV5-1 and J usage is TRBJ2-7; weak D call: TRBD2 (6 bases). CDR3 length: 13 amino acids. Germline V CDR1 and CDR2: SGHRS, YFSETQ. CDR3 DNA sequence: TGCGCCAGCAGCTCCGAGGCGGGATTGGTAATGGACTTC. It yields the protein CASSSEAGLVMDF.

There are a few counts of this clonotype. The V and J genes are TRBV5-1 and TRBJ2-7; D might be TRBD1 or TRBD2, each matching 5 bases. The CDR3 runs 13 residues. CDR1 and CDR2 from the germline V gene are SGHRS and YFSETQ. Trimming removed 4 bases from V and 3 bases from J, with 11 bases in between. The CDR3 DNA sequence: TGCGCCAGCAGCCTCGGGGACCTCTACGAGCAGTACTTC. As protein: CASSLGDLYEQYF.

CDR3 in DNA: TGCGCCAGCAGCCCCCCGACAGGATACACAGATACGCAGTATTTT. Amino acid sequence: CASSPPTGYTDTQYF. This rearrangement joins TRBV5-1 to TRBJ2-3, with D perhaps TRBD1 (6 bases). The CDR3 contains 15 residues. V lost 4 bases, J lost 2 bases, and 14 bases lay in between. From germline, CDR1 is SGHRS and CDR2 YFSETQ. Full variable domain (outside the CDR3, taken from reference TRBV5-1 and TRBJ2-3): KAGVTQTPRYLIKTRGQQVTLSCSPISGHRSVSWYQQTPGQGLQFLFEYFSETQRNKGNFPGRFSGRQFSNSRSEMNVSTLELGDSALYLCASSPPTGYTDTQYFGPGTRLTVL.

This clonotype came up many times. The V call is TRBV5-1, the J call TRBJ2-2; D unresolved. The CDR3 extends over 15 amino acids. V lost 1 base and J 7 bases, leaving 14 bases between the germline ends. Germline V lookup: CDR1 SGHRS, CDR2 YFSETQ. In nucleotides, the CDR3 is TGCGCCAGCAGCTTGTCACTGTCGTACCTCGGGGAGCTGTTTTTT. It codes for CASSLSLSYLGELFF.

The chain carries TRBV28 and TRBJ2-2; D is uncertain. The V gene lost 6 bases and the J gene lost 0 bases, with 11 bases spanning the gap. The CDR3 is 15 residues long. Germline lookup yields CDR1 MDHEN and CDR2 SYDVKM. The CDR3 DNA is TGTGCCAGCAGCCACCTTTCTACGAACACCGGGGAGCTGTTTTTT. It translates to CASSHLSTNTGELFF.

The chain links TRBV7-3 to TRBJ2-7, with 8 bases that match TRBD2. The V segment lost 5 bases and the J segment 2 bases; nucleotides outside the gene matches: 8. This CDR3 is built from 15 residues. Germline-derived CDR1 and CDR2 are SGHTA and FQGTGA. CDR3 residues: CASSLTGGIAYEQYF. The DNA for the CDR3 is TGTGCCAGCAGCCTCACGGGGGGGATCGCCTACGAGCAGTACTTC.

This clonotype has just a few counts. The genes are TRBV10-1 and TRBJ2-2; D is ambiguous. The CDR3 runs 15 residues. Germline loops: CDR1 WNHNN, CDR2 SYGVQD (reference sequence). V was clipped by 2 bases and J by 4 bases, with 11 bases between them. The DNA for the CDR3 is TGCGCCAGCAGTGAGCTGGTGGATGGCACCGGGGAGCTGTTTTTT. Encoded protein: CASSELVDGTGELFF.

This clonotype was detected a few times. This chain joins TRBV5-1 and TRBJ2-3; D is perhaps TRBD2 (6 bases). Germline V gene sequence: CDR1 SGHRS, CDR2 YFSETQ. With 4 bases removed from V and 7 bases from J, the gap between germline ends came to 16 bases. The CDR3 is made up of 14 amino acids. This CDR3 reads CASSPTQGGYTQYF. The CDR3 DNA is TGCGCCAGCAGCCCTACTCAGGGAGGTTATACGCAGTATTTT. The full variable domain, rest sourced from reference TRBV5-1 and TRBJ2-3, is KAGVTQTPRYLIKTRGQQVTLSCSPISGHRSVSWYQQTPGQGLQFLFEYFSETQRNKGNFPGRFSGRQFSNSRSEMNVSTLELGDSALYLCASSPTQGGYTQYFGPGTRLTVL.

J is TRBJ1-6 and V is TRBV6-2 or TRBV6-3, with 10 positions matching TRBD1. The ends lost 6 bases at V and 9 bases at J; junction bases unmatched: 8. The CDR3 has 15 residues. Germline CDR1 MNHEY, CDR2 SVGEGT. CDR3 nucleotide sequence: TGTGCCAGCAGCATCCGGGACAGGGGCTTTTCACCCCTCCACTTT. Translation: CASSIRDRGFSPLHF.